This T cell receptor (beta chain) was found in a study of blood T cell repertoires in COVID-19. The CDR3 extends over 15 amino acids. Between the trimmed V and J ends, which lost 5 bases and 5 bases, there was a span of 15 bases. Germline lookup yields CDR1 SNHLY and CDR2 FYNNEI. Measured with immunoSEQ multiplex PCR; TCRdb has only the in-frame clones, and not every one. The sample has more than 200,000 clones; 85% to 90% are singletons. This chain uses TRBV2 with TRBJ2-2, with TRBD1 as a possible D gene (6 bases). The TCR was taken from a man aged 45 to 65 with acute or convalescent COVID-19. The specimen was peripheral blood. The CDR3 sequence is CASSIQGSLTGELFF. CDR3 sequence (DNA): TGTGCCAGCAGTATACAGGGCAGTTTGACCGGGGAGCTGTTTTTT.